These 21 T cell receptor beta chains came from one sample sequenced in a study of T cell responses to AZD1222 COVID-19 vaccine. Repertoires were generated with immunoSEQ multiplex PCR, while TCRdb's copy carries only in-frame clones and drops some. This sample has over 100,000 clones, with around 90% found just once. The source material was peripheral blood, sampled on day 0 of AZD1222 vaccination. Every receptor here comes from an adult in good health.

The chain combines TRBV19 with TRBJ2-3; D may be TRBD1 or TRBD2 (5 bases each). Germline CDR1 and CDR2: LNHDA and SQIVND (reference sequence). The CDR3 is 16 residues long. V was shortened by 4 bases and J by 5 bases, with 19 bases between the two germline ends. The CDR3 loop reads CASSRGVTPVGDTQYF. For the CDR3, the DNA is TGTGCCAGTAGTAGAGGGGTTACACCCGTAGGAGATACGCAGTATTTT.

This clone was observed a few times. V usage is TRBV7-8 and J usage is TRBJ1-2; D call uncertain. CDR1 and CDR2 from the germline V gene are SGHVS and FQNEAQ. The CDR3 totals 13 residues. With 1 base removed from V and 7 bases from J, the gap between germline ends came to 10 bases. The CDR3 DNA follows: TGTGCCAGCAGCTTAGATTTGGGAAGTGGCTACACCTTC. It is translated as CASSLDLGSGYTF.

The CDR3 sequence: CASSGDREADTQYF. The CDR3 DNA sequence: TGCGCCAGCAGTGGGGACAGGGAGGCGGATACGCAGTATTTT. This chain connects TRBV10-1 to TRBJ2-3; the match to TRBD1 covers 9 bases. CDR3 size: 14 residues. CDR1 is WNHNN and CDR2 is SYGVQD in the germline V gene (reference sequence). V lost 4 bases, J lost 6 bases, and 5 bases stayed unmatched.

This clone has a single count. This rearrangement joins TRBV21-1 to TRBJ2-4; no check of the table's D call, TRBD1, against the DNA was made. TRBV21-1 is a known pseudogene. CDR3 length: 14 residues. This CDR3 is CASSKDGQENIQYF. DNA of the CDR3: TGTGCCAGCAGCAAAGACGGACAGGAAAACATTCAGTACTTC.

The count of this clone is one. The rearrangement joins TRBV4-1 to TRBJ1-2; a possible D gene is TRBD1 (5 bases). V lost 1 base and J lost 4, with 16 bases in between. Germline CDR1 reads MGHRA; CDR2 reads YSYEKL. CDR3 length equals 16 residues. CDR3 in amino acids: CASSQVHGAYGYGYTF. The CDR3 nucleotides read TGCGCCAGCAGCCAAGTCCACGGGGCTTACGGCTATGGCTACACCTTC.

The chain couples TRBV10-1 to TRBJ1-4, with TRBD1 as a possible D gene (6 bases). Trimming removed 8 bases from V and 7 bases from J, with 14 bases in between. The CDR3 contains 13 residues. CDR1 WNHNN and CDR2 SYGVQD come from the germline V gene (reference sequence). The CDR3 sequence is CASGDTSFEKLFF. DNA for the CDR3: TGCGCCAGCGGGGACACCAGCTTTGAAAAACTGTTTTTT.

The chain carries TRBV3-1 (or the pseudogene TRBV3-2) and TRBJ1-6, with D possibly matching TRBD1 (6 bases). Germline V lookup: CDR1 LGHDT, CDR2 YNNKEL (reference sequence). The V end was cut by 4 bases, the J end by 8 bases, with 33 bases between. CDR3 size: 21 residues. Written as DNA, the CDR3 is TGTGCCAGCAGCCCGAACAGGGATCCCAAAAATTCAAATTCTGAGGATTCACCCCTCCACTTT. This gives the protein CASSPNRDPKNSNSEDSPLHF.

The V and J genes are TRBV19 and TRBJ1-5, with D possibly being TRBD1 (6 bases). Germline CDR1 and CDR2: LNHDA and SQIVND (reference sequence). V shed 1 base and J shed 0 bases, with 16 bases lying between them. The CDR3 consists of 18 residues. The CDR3 loop is CASSIGTGLGYSNQPQHF. The CDR3 nucleotides read TGTGCCAGTAGTATAGGCACAGGGTTGGGATATAGCAATCAGCCCCAGCATTTT.

The CDR3 coding sequence is TGTGCCAGTAGTACCCCCAGAGGACCAACTAATGAAAAACTGTTTTTT. Encoded protein: CASSTPRGPTNEKLFF. The chain recombines TRBV19 with TRBJ1-4; the D is unclear. The germline V and J ends were trimmed by 4 bases and 0 bases, with 12 bases remaining between them. CDR3 length: 16 amino acids. Germline V CDR1 and CDR2: LNHDA, SQIVND (reference sequence).

V is TRBV2 and J is TRBJ2-1, with a possible D match to TRBD2 (5 bases). The CDR3 length is 16 residues. The V end was cut by 4 bases, the J end by 0 bases, with 13 bases between. Germline CDR1 is SNHLY and CDR2 is FYNNEI. The CDR3 bases are TGTGCCAGCAGTGTCCCTAGAGGGAGCTCCTACAATGAGCAGTTCTTC. This encodes CASSVPRGSSYNEQFF.

The chain employs TRBV15 and TRBJ1-6, with a weak D call TRBD1 (6 bases). CDR3 size: 13 residues. Germline V gene lookup returns CDR1 LNHNV and CDR2 YYDKDF (reference sequence). Trimming took 6 bases from V and 10 from J, leaving 13 bases between them. CDR3 DNA: TGTGCCACCAGTAGGGGGTTGGGGTCACCCCTCCACTTT. It encodes CATSRGLGSPLHF.

The rearrangement uses TRBV2 and TRBJ2-5; the D call may be TRBD1 or TRBD2 (7 bases each). The CDR3 extends over 13 amino acids. The germline gives CDR1 SNHLY, CDR2 FYNNEI. Trimming cost V 8 bases and J 5 bases, with 15 bases left between them. DNA for the CDR3: TGTGCCAGCGGGATGGGAGGGGGCGAGACCCAGTACTTC. Translation gives CASGMGGGETQYF.

This rearrangement joins TRBV7-9 to TRBJ2-3; possibly TRBD2 for D (5 bases). Trimming pared 5 bases from V and 0 bases from J, leaving 21 bases between. This CDR3 spans 18 amino acids. The germline gives CDR1 SEHNR, CDR2 FQNEAQ (reference sequence). In DNA, the CDR3 is TGTGCCAGCAGCGCCGCCCGACGTGGGAGCCTTAGCACAGATACGCAGTATTTT. Translation: CASSAARRGSLSTDTQYF.

This clone was observed a single time. Germline is not matched at one junction end, which may reflect a read error. This sample includes further DNA sequences coding for the same CDR3. This chain connects TRBV6-5 to TRBJ1-2, with a possible D match to TRBD1 (5 bases). The CDR3 has 12 residues. Germline assignment: CDR1 MNHEY and CDR2 SVGAGI. DNA of the CDR3: TGTGCCAGCAGTCCCGGGGCGTATGGGTACACCTTC. It encodes CASSPGAYGYTF.

The chain couples TRBV11-2 to TRBJ1-2; D is perhaps TRBD1 (5 bases). Germline lookup yields CDR1 SGHAT and CDR2 FQNNGV. Trimming took off 5 bases at V and 4 bases at J, with 14 bases between the two ends. The CDR3 spans 14 residues. CDR3 DNA sequence: TGTGCCAGCAGCACTCGCTGGGGGTCCTATGGCTACACCTTC. This codes for CASSTRWGSYGYTF.

The CDR3 bases are TGTGCCATCACCCCCGCAGGGACCGGGGAGCTGTTTTTT. It is translated as CAITPAGTGELFF. This chain joins TRBV10-3 and TRBJ2-2, with a weak D call TRBD1 (5 bases). The V and J ends lost 7 bases and 5 bases respectively, with 11 bases between them. The CDR3 is 13 amino acids. CDR1 and CDR2 from the germline V gene are ENHRY and SYGVKD.

The chain has TRBV27 and TRBJ1-1, with D perhaps TRBD1 (5 bases). The CDR3 has 13 residues. CDR1 is MNHEY and CDR2 is SMNVEV in the germline V gene (reference sequence). V was cut by 2 bases and J by 5 bases, with 9 bases left in between. The CDR3 DNA reads TGTGCCAGCAGTTTACGGGGGGGGACTGAAGCTTTCTTT. As protein: CASSLRGGTEAFF.

V is TRBV4-2 and J is TRBJ1-1, with D possibly matching TRBD1 (5 bases). The CDR3 consists of 15 residues. The germline CDR1 and CDR2 sequences are LGHNA and YNFKEQ. The V and J ends lost 0 bases and 3 bases respectively, with 11 bases between them. CDR3 sequence reads: CASSQDARDHTEAFF. The CDR3 nucleotides are TGTGCCAGCAGCCAAGATGCCCGGGACCACACTGAAGCTTTCTTT.

This chain uses TRBV14 with TRBJ2-5; TRBD1 might be the D (5 bases). Germline CDR1 SGHDN, CDR2 FVKESK. CDR3 size: 15 residues. V was clipped by 3 bases and J by 2 bases, with 13 bases between them. CDR3 sequence reads: CASSHRLTGQETQYF. DNA of the CDR3: TGTGCCAGCAGCCACCGACTTACAGGACAAGAGACCCAGTACTTC.

V and J are TRBV4-2 and TRBJ2-3, with TRBD1 identical over 12 bases. Germline CDR1 LGHNA, CDR2 YNFKEQ. CDR3 length equals 17 residues. V shed 2 bases, J shed 4 bases, and the junction held 7 bases outside the gene matches. CDR3 DNA sequence: TGTGCCAGCAGCCAAAGGGGGGGACAGGGGGCCGCAGATACGCAGTATTTT. It is translated as CASSQRGGQGAADTQYF.

The chain employs TRBV12-3 or TRBV12-4 and TRBJ1-6; no definite D call. V shed 7 bases and J shed 7 bases, with 11 bases lying between them. The CDR3 covers 13 residues. CDR3 region: CASTYSRNSPLHF. The CDR3 DNA is TGTGCCAGCACGTATTCCCGAAATTCACCCCTCCACTTT.